This T cell receptor (beta chain) was profiled in a study of T cell responses to AZD1222 COVID-19 vaccine (dated by TCRdb to 2020 to 2022). General notes on the study: AZD1222 recipients with second doses at about 4 weeks or about 12 weeks were pooled, because spike-specific TCR depth and breadth did not differ between schedules. TCR sequencing covered roughly 230 trial participants: approximately 200 given two doses of AZD1222 and 26 given two doses of MenACWY control vaccine. Enrollment into the trials was organized by age into subgroups of 18-55, 56-69 and 70-plus years, and those subgroups contained approximately 150, 30 and 60 TCR-sequenced participants, respectively. What the study reported, not specific to this receptor: Because no day 14 peak-response samples were available, the repertoires could be characterized only after the peak T cell response. Conclusions about previously exposed vaccinees are limited because only five or six AZD1222 recipients were SARS-CoV-2 seropositive at baseline. Epitopes outside the regions mutated in the B.1.351 and B.1.1.7 variants were reportedly recognized by nearly half of the unique spike-specific TCRs. CD4 TCRs associated with the vaccine covered the entire spike protein, and the dominant responses were in regions 160-218 and 743-854. In the small 56-69-year group, the increase in depth fell short of significance, most likely because of low power. Most participants were white British and females outnumbered males, and the authors suggested that clonal diversity may have been underestimated. After two AZD1222 doses, spike-specific TCR breadth and depth were significantly higher than at day 0 and than in MenACWY recipients.

The germline V gene (reference sequence) provides CDR1 LGHDT and CDR2 YNNKEL. Measured from the cysteine to the phenylalanine, the CDR3 is 15 residues long. The entry retains the CDR3 DNA only, 45 bases that are in frame from base 1. The V end loses 6 bases and the J end loses 1 base, and a stretch of 13 bases separates them. To note about this clone: No antigen is known for it. Per-base quality was not reported, and no clone a single base away is much larger than it.

The CDR3 regions of human TCRbeta chains were subjected to immunosequencing. Per the authors' processing: Repertoire TCRs were matched against a reference library of SARS-CoV-2-specific TCRs generated with the MIRA antigen-specificity platform. Breadth was defined as the fraction of unique TCRs that were SARS-CoV-2-associated. Depth was defined as the fraction of total T cells that were SARS-CoV-2-associated. Using the MIRA data, each spike-specific TCR was assigned both to the spike region to which the TCR was reactive and to a CD4 or CD8 class. Log10-transformed breadth and depth values were compared by one-way ANOVA with Sidak's multiple comparisons tests. TCRdb holds this immuneACCESS table with in-frame rearrangements only. Some clones are missing; in checked studies, unresolved V genes explain under half, and the rest has no known cause. V and J calls and clone size are given by that table; D and trimming were obtained from the DNA. This sample is represented by some 83,000 clones; approximately 85% of them were singletons. Of the sample, 7.5% to 9% falls within the top ten clones.

What this sample's time point label stands for: baseline before first vaccination. Samples from vaccinated people were obtained from the UK trials COV001 and COV002, which included a single-blind randomized controlled phase 2/3 trial of AZD1222 (ChAdOx1 nCoV-19) in healthy adults. For TCRbeta chain sequencing, PBMC samples were collected from trial participants at day 0 and at day 28 after the second dose. The sequence joins TRBV3-1 (or the pseudogene TRBV3-2) to TRBJ2-1; a tentative D match to TRBD2 spans 6 bases. Specimen: peripheral blood, collected on day 0 of AZD1222 vaccination. This clonotype was sampled from an adult in good health. The CDR3 amino acid sequence is: CASSPSAGSYNEQFF. The nucleotide sequence reads TGTGCCAGCAGTCCAAGTGCGGGATCCTACAATGAGCAGTTCTTC.